The entry below gives a single T cell receptor (beta chain) sequence along with its context. Its antigen remains unidentified. This record comes from a study of siplizumab effects on memory and regulatory T cells. Findings of the study overall: Significantly reduced by siplizumab was the cumulative frequency of alloreactive sequences, namely those traceable to unstimulated CD4+ memory cells. To unstimulated subsets, only a minor fraction of alloreactive clones could be mapped. Greater diversity than memory cells seemed evident in naive T cells, which also appeared to be major alloresponse contributors.

J was trimmed by 6 bases and V by 4 bases; bases with no gene match: 11. CDR3 length equals 15 residues. Germline CDR1 MNHEY, CDR2 SMNVEV (reference sequence). Sequencing was performed with immunoSEQ multiplex PCR; in TCRdb, only in-frame clones are kept and a portion is missing. The sample yields approximately 100,000 clones, 75% to 95% seen once. This clonotype was sampled from a human donor in good health. Some clones in this sample may be carry-over from other donors' samples. V usage is TRBV27 and J usage is TRBJ1-2; 7 bases match TRBD1. Material: CD4+ T cells sorted from blood. CDR3 residues: CASSSAGSGGDGYTF. The CDR3 DNA is TGTGCCAGCAGTTCGGCGGGCTCAGGGGGAGATGGCTACACCTTC.